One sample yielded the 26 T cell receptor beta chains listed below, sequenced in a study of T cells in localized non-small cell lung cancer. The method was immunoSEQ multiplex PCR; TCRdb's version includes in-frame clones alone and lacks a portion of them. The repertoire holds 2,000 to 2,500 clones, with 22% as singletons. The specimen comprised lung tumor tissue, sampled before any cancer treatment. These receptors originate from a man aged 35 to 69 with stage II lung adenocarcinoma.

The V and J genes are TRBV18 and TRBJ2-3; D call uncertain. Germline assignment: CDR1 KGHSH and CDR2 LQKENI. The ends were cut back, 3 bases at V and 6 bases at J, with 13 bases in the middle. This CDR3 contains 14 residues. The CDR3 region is CASSPSVGWDTQYF. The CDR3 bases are TGTGCCAGCTCACCCTCGGTGGGTTGGGATACGCAGTATTTT.

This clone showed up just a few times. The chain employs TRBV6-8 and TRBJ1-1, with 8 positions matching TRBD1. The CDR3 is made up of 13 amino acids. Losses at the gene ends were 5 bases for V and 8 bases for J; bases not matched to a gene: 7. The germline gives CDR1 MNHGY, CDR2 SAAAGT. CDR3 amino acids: CASSTQGAEEAFF. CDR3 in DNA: TGTGCCAGCAGTACCCAGGGGGCTGAAGAAGCTTTCTTT.

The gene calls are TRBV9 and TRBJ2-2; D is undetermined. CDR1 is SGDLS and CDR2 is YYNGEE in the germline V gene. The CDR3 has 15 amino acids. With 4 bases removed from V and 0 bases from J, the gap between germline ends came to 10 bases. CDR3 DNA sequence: TGTGCCAGCAGCCCCCGACTCTCGAACACCGGGGAGCTGTTTTTT. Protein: CASSPRLSNTGELFF.

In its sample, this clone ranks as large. CDR3 nucleotide sequence: TGTGCCTGGAGTTCACACGAAGGGAACTACAATCAGCCCCAGCATTTT. Amino acid sequence: CAWSSHEGNYNQPQHF. The J gene is TRBJ1-5, the V gene TRBV30; D is undetermined. This CDR3 has 16 amino acids. The V end was cut by 2 bases, the J end by 3 bases, with 17 bases between. The germline CDR1 and CDR2 sequences are GTSNPN and SVGIG (reference sequence). The full variable domain, with the rest looked up from reference TRBV30 and TRBJ1-5, is SQTIHQWPATLVQPVGSPLSLECTVEGTSNPNLYWYRQAAGRGLQLLFYSVGIGQISSEVPQNLSASRPQDRQFILSSKKLLLSDSGFYLCAWSSHEGNYNQPQHFGDGTRLSIL.

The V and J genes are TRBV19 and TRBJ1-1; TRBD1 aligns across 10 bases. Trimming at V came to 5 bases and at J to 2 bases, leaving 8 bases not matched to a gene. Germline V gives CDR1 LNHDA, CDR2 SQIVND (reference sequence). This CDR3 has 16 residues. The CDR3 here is CASSARGTGDNTEAFF. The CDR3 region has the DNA TGTGCCAGTAGTGCCCGCGGGACAGGGGATAACACTGAAGCTTTCTTT.

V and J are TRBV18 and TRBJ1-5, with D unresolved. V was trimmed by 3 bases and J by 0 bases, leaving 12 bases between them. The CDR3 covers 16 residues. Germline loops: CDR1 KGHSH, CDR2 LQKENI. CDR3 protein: CASSPSGPLSNQPQHF. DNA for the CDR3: TGTGCCAGCTCACCCTCCGGGCCGCTTAGCAATCAGCCCCAGCATTTT.

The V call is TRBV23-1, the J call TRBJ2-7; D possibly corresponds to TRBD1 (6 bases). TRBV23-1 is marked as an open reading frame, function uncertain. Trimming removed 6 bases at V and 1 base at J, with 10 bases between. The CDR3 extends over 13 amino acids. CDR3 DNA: TGCGCCAGCAGCTTGAGGGGGTCCTACGAGCAGTACTTC. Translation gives CASSLRGSYEQYF.

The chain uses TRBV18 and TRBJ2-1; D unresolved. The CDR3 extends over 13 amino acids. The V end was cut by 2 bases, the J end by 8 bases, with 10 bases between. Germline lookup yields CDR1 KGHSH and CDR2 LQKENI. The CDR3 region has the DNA TGTGCCAGCTCACCAAGTTTCACCTATGAGCAGTTCTTC. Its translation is CASSPSFTYEQFF.

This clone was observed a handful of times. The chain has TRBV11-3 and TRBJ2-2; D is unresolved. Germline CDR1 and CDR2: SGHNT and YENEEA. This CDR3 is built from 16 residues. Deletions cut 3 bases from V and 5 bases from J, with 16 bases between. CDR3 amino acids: CASSFPSPLWTGELFF. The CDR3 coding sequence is TGTGCCAGCAGCTTCCCATCCCCCTTATGGACCGGGGAGCTGTTTTTT.

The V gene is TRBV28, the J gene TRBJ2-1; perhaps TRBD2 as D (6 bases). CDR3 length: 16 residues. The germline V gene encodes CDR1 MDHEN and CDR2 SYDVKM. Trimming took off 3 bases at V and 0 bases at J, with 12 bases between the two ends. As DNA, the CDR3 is TGTGCCAGCAGTTTCGGAGGGGCCAGCTCCTACAATGAGCAGTTCTTC. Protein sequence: CASSFGGASSYNEQFF.

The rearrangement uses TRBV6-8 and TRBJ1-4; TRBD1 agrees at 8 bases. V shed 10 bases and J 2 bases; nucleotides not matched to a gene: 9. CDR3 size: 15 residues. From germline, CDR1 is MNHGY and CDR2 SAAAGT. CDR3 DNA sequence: TGTGCCATTGCAAATTCAGGGGGCACTAATGAAAAACTGTTTTTT. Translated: CAIANSGGTNEKLFF.

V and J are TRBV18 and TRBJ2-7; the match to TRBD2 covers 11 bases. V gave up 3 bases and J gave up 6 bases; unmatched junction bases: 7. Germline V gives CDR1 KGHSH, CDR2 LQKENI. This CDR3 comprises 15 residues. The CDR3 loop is CASSPSTSGSIEQYF. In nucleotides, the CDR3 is TGTGCCAGCTCACCTTCTACTAGCGGGAGTATCGAGCAGTACTTC.

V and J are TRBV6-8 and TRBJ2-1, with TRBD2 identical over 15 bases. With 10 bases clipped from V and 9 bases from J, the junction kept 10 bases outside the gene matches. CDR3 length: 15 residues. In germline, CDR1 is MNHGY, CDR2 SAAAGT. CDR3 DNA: TGTGCCATCGGAGGACTAGCGGGAGGGCCGGGTGAGCAGTTCTTC. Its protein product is CAIGGLAGGPGEQFF.

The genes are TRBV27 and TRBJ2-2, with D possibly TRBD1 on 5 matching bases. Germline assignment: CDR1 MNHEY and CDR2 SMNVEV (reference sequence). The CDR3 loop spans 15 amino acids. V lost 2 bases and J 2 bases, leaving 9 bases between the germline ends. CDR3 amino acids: CASSLRTFNTGELFF. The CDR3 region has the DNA TGTGCCAGCAGTTTAAGGACATTCAACACCGGGGAGCTGTTTTTT.

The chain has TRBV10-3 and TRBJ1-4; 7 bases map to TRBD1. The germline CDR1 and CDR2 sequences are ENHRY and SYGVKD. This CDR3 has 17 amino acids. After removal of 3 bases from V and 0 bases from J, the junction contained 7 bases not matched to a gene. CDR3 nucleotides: TGTGCCATCAGTGACGGGACAGCCTTTTCAACTAATGAAAAACTGTTTTTT. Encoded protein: CAISDGTAFSTNEKLFF.

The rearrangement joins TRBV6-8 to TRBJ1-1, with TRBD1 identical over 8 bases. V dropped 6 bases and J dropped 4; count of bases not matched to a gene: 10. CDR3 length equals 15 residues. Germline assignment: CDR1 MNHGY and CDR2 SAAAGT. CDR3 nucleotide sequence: TGTGCCAGCAGAGAGACAGGGGTTTGGGGCACTGAAGCTTTCTTT. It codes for CASRETGVWGTEAFF.

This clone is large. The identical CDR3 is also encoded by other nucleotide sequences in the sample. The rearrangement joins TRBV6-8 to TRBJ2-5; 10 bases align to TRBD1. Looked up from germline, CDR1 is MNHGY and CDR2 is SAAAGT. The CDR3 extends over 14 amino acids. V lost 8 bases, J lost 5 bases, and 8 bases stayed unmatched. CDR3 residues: CASGRDRGSETQYF. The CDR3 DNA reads TGTGCCAGCGGCCGGGACAGGGGCTCGGAGACCCAGTACTTC.

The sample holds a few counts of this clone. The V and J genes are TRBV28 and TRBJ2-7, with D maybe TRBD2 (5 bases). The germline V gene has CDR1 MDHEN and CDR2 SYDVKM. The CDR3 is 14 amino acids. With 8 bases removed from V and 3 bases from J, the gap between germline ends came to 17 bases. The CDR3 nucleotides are TGTGCCAGCGGACTCTCGGGGATTTTCTACGAGCAGTACTTC. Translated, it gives CASGLSGIFYEQYF.

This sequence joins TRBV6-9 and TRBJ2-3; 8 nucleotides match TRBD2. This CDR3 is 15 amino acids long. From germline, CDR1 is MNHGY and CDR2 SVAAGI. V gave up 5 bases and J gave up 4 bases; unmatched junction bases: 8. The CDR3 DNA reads TGTGCCAGCAGTGACTCAAGCGGGAGAGCAGATACGCAGTATTTT. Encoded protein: CASSDSSGRADTQYF.

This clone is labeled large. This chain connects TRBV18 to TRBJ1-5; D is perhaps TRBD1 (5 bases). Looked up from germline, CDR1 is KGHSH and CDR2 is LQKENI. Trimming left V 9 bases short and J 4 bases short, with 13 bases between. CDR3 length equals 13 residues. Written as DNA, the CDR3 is TGTGCCAGTACCGGGGGGGGTAATCAGCCCCAGCATTTT. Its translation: CASTGGGNQPQHF. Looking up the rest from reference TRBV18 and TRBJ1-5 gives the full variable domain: NAGVMQNPRHLVRRRGQEARLRCSPMKGHSHVYWYRQLPEEGLKFMVYLQKENIIDESGMPKERFSAEFPKEGPSILRIQQVVRGDSAAYFCASTGGGNQPQHFGDGTRLSIL.

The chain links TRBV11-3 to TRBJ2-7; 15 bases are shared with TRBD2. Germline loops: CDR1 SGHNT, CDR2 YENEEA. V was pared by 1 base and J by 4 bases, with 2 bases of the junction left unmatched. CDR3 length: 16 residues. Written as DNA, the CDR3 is TGTGCCAGCAGCTTAGGGACTAGCGGGGGGGGATACGAGCAGTACTTC. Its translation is CASSLGTSGGGYEQYF.

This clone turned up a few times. The CDR3 loop reads CASSLQGMGQPQHF. CDR3 nucleotide sequence: TGTGCCAGCAGTCTGCAGGGGATGGGTCAGCCCCAGCATTTT. This rearrangement joins TRBV6-8 to TRBJ1-5; perhaps TRBD1 as D (6 bases). The CDR3 consists of 14 residues. The V gene lost 5 bases and the J gene lost 6 bases, with 14 bases spanning the gap. Germline V CDR1 and CDR2: MNHGY, SAAAGT.

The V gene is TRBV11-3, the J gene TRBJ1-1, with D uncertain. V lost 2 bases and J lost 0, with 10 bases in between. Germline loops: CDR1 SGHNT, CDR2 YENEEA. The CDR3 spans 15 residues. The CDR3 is CASSLQSSVNTEAFF. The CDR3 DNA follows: TGTGCCAGCAGCTTACAAAGTTCCGTGAACACTGAAGCTTTCTTT.

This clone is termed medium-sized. The CDR3 nucleotides are TGTGCCAGCAGCTTGAAGACTAGTGGAGAGACCCAGTACTTC. It encodes CASSLKTSGETQYF. This rearrangement joins TRBV11-3 to TRBJ2-5, with D possibly matching TRBD2 (6 bases). Germline assignment: CDR1 SGHNT and CDR2 YENEEA. The CDR3 length is 14 residues. Trimming took off 3 bases at V and 4 bases at J, with 12 bases between the two ends.

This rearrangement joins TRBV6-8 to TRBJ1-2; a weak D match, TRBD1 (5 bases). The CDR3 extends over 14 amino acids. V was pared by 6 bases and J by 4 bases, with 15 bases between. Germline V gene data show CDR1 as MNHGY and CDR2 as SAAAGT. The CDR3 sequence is CASRLLGHRYGYTF. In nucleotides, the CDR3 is TGTGCCAGCAGACTACTTGGACACCGCTATGGCTACACCTTC.

In nucleotides, the CDR3 is TGTGCCAGCGGCCTGGACAGAACACAGCCCCAGCATTTT. Translated: CASGLDRTQPQHF. The J gene is TRBJ1-5, the V gene TRBV6-8; weak D call: TRBD1 (6 bases). Germline V gene lookup returns CDR1 MNHGY and CDR2 SAAAGT. V lost 8 bases to trimming and J lost 7 bases, with 15 bases between them. The CDR3 is 13 residues long.